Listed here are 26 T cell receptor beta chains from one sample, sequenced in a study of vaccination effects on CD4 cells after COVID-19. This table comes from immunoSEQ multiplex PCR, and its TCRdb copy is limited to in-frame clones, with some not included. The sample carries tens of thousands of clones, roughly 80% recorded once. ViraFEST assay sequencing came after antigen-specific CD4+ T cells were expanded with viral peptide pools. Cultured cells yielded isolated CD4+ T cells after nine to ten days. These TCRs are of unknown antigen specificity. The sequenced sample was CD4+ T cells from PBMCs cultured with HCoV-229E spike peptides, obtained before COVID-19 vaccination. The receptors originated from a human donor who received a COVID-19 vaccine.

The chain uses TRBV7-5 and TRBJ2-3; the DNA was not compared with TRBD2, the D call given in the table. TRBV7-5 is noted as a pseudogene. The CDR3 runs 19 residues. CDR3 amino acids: CARSFRRGTSDPSTDTQYF. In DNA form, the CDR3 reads TGTGCCAGAAGCTTTAGACGGGGGACTAGCGATCCTAGCACAGATACGCAGTATTTT.

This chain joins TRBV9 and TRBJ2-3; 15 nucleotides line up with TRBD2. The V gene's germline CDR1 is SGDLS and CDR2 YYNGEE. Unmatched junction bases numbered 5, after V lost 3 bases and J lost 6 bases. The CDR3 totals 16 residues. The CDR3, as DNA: TGTGCCAGCAGCGGAGGACTAGCGGGGGGGCTTGATACGCAGTATTTT. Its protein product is CASSGGLAGGLDTQYF. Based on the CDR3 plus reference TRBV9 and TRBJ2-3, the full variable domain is DSGVTQTPKHLITATGQRVTLRCSPRSGDLSVYWYQQSLDQGLQFLIQYYNGEERAKGNILERFSAQQFPDLHSELNLSSLELGDSALYFCASSGGLAGGLDTQYFGPGTRLTVL.

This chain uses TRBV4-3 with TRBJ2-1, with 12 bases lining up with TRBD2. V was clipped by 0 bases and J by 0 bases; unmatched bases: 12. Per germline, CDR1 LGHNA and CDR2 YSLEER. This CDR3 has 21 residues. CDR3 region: CASSQDYLGLAGYDSYNEQFF. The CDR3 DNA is TGCGCCAGCAGCCAAGACTACCTTGGACTAGCGGGGTACGACTCCTACAATGAGCAGTTCTTC.

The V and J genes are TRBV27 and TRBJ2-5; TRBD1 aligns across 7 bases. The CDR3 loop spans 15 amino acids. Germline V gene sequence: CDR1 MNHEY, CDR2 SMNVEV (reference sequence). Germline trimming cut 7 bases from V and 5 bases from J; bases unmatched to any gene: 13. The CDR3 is CASTTTRQGRETQYF. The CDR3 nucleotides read TGTGCCAGCACCACTACCCGACAGGGCCGGGAGACCCAGTACTTC.

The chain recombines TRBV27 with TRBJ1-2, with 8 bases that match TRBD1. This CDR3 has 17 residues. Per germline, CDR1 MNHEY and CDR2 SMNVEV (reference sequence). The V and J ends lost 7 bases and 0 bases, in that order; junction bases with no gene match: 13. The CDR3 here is CASKFKAGGVPNYGYTF. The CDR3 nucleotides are TGTGCCAGCAAGTTTAAGGCAGGGGGCGTCCCTAACTATGGCTACACCTTC.

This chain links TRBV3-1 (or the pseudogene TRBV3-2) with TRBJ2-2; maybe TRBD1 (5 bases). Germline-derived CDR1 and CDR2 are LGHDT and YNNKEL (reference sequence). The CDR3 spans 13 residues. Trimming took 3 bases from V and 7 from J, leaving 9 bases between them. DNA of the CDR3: TGTGCCAGCAGCCAGCAGGGCTACGGGGAGCTGTTTTTT. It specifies CASSQQGYGELFF.

CDR3 DNA sequence: TGTGCCACCAGCCGTGGGAAGTTTTACCGGGATGAAAAACTGTTTTTT. Translating gives CATSRGKFYRDEKLFF. V and J are TRBV15 and TRBJ1-4; no definite D call. The CDR3 totals 16 residues. The V and J ends lost 5 bases and 6 bases respectively, with 19 bases between them. Germline CDR1 LNHNV, CDR2 YYDKDF (reference sequence).

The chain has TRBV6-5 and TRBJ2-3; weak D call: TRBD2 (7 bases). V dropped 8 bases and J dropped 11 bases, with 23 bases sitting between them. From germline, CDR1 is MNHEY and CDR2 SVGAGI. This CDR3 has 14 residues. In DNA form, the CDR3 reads TGTGCCAGCGAGGGCGGGGGCCCCCCGGGGATGCAGTATTTT. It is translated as CASEGGGPPGMQYF.

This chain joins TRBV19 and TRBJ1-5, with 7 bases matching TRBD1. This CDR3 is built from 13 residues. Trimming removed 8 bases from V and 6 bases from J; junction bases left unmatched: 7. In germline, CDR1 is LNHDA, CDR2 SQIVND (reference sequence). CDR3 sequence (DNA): TGTGCCAGTCATGACAGGGATGCTCAGCCCCAGCATTTT. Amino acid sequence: CASHDRDAQPQHF. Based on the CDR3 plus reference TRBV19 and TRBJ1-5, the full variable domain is DGGITQSPKYLFRKEGQNVTLSCEQNLNHDAMYWYRQDPGQGLRLIYYSQIVNDFQKGDIAEGYSVSREKKESFPLTVTSAQKNPTAFYLCASHDRDAQPQHFGDGTRLSIL.

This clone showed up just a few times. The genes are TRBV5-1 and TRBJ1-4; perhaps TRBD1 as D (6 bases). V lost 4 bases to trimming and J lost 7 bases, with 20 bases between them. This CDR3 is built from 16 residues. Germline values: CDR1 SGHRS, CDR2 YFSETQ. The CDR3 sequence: CASSVGRAGEAEKLFF. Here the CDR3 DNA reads TGCGCCAGCAGCGTTGGTAGGGCAGGGGAGGCTGAAAAACTGTTTTTT. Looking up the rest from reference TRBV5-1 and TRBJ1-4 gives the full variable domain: KAGVTQTPRYLIKTRGQQVTLSCSPISGHRSVSWYQQTPGQGLQFLFEYFSETQRNKGNFPGRFSGRQFSNSRSEMNVSTLELGDSALYLCASSVGRAGEAEKLFFGSGTQLSVL.

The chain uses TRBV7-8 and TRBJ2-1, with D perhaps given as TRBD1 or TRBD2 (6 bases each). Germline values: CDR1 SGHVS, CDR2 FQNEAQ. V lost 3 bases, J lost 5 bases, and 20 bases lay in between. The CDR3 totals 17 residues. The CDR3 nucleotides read TGTGCCAGCAGCTTCAACCCCCTACGGGGGCAAAACAATGAGCAGTTCTTC. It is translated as CASSFNPLRGQNNEQFF.

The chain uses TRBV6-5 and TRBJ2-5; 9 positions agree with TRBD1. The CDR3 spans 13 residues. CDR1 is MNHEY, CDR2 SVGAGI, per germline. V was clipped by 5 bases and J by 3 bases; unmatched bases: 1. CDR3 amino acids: CASSRTGEETQYF. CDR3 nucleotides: TGTGCCAGCAGTAGGACAGGGGAAGAGACCCAGTACTTC.

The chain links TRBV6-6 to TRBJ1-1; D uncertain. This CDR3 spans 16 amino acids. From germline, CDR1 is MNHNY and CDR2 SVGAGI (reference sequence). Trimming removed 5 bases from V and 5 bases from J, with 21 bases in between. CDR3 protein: CASSQGSGRRKTEAFF. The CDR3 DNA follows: TGTGCCAGCAGTCAAGGAAGTGGTAGGCGAAAGACTGAAGCTTTCTTT.

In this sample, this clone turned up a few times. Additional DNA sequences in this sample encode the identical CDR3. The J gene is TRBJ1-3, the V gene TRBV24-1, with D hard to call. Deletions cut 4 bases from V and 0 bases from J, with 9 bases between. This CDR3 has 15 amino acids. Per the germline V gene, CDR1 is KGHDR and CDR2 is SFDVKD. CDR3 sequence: CATSDPTGSGNTIYF. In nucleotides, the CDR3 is TGTGCCACCAGTGACCCGACGGGCTCTGGAAACACCATATATTTT.

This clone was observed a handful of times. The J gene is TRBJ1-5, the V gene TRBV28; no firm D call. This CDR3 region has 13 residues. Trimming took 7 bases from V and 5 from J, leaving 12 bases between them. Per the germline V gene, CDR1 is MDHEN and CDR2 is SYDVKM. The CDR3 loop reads CASKEGGHQPQHF. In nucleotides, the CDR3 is TGTGCCAGCAAGGAGGGTGGGCATCAGCCCCAGCATTTT.

CDR3 loop: CASSQEVNSRTQYF. CDR3 DNA sequence: TGCGCCAGCAGCCAAGAAGTGAACAGCAGGACGCAGTATTTT. The gene calls are TRBV4-3 and TRBJ2-3; D ambiguous. V lost 0 bases to trimming and J lost 9 bases, with 13 bases between them. The CDR3 has 14 amino acids. From germline, CDR1 is LGHNA and CDR2 YSLEER.

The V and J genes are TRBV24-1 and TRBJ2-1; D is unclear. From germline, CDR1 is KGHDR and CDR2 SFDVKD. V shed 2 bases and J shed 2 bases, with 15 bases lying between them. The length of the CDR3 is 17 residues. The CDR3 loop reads CATSDSISRLAYNEQFF. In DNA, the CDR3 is TGTGCCACCAGTGATTCTATTAGTCGGTTAGCCTACAATGAGCAGTTCTTC.

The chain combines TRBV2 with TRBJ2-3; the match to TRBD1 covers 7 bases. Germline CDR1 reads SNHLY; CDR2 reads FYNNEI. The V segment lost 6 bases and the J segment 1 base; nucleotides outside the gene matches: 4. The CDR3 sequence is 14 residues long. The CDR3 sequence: CASRDRVGTDTQYF. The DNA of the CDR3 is TGTGCCAGCAGAGACAGGGTGGGCACAGATACGCAGTATTTT.

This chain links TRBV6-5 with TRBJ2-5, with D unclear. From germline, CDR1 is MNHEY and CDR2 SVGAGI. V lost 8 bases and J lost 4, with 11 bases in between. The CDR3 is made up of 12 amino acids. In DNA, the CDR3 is TGTGCCAGCCGAAGGGTTGCAGAGACCCAGTACTTC. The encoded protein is CASRRVAETQYF.

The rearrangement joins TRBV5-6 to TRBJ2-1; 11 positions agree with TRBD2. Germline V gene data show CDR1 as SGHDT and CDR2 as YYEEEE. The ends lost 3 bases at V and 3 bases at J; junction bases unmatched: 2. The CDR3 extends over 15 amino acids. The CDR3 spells CASSWGLADYNEQFF. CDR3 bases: TGTGCCAGCAGCTGGGGACTAGCGGACTACAATGAGCAGTTCTTC.

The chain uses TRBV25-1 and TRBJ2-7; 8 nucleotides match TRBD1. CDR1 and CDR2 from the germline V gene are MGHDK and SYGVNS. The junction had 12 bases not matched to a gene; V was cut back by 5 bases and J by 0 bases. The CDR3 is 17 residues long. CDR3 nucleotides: TGTGCCAGCAGTACCCGGACAGGGCCACTAAGCTCCTACGAGCAGTACGTC. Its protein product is CASSTRTGPLSSYEQYV.

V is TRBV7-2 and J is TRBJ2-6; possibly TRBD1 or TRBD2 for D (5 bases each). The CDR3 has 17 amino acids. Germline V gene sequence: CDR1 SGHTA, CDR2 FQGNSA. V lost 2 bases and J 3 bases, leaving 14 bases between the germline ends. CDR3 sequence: CASSLLPGLSGANVLTF. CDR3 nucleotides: TGTGCCAGCAGCTTATTGCCGGGGCTGAGTGGGGCCAACGTCCTGACTTTC.

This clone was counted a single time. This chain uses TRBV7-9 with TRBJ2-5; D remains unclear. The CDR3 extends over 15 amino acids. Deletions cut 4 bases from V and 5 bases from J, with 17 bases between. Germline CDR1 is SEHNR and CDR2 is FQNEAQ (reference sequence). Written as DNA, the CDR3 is TGTGCCAGCAGCTCATACGCCACCGATATTGAGACCCAGTACTTC. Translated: CASSSYATDIETQYF.

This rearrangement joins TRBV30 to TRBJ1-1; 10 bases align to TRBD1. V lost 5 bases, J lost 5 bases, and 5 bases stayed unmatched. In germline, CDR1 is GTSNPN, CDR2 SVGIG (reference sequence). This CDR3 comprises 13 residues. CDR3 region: CAWDRGLVTEAFF. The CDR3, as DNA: TGTGCCTGGGACAGGGGGCTTGTGACTGAAGCTTTCTTT.

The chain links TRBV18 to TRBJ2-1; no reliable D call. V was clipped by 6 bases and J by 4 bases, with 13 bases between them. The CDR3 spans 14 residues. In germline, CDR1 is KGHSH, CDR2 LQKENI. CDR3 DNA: TGTGCCAGCTCCCCAAGGTGGCGGTACAATGAGCAGTTCTTC. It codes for CASSPRWRYNEQFF.

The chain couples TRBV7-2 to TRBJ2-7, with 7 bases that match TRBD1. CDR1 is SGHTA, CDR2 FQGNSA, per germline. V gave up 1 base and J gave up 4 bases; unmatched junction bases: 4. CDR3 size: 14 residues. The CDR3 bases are TGTGCCAGCAGCTTAGGGGACAGAGTTTACGAGCAGTACGTC. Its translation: CASSLGDRVYEQYV.